Listed below are T cell receptor beta chains from one sample, sequenced in a study of cytomegalovirus exposure and HLA in healthy donors. Sequencing was performed with immunoSEQ multiplex PCR; in TCRdb, only in-frame clones are kept and a portion is missing. Of 50,000 to 70,000 clones in the sample, 65% to 75% were seen once. The sequenced sample was PBMCs. The origin of the receptors is a man aged 25-40 years in good health and CMV-seropositive. Both conserved end residues are part of each CDR3. D genes are given only for firm matches. Clone size is not always given. Where it is, it says once, few, many or a class for expanded clones.

J	size	V	D	DNA	CDR3
TRBJ1-1	.	TRBV9	.	TGTGCCAGCAGCCCACAAACAGGGTCCCCTGAAGCTTTCTTT	CASSPQTGSPEAFF
TRBJ1-3	.	TRBV7-2	TRBD1	TGTGCCAGCAGCCCCTTAGGGACAGCCTTTTCTGGAAACACCATATATTTT	CASSPLGTAFSGNTIYF
TRBJ2-2	.	TRBV28	.	TGTGCCAGCAGTCCTGAGGCCGGGGAGCTGTTTTTT	CASSPEAGELFF
TRBJ2-7	once	TRBV29-1	.	TGCAGTGACGGATTGTTGGGGGCCCCCGTTTTGGTCGAGCAGTACTTC	CSDGLLGAPVLVEQYF
TRBJ2-3	.	TRBV5-1	.	TGCGCCAGCAGCCTCCGGCGGGGGCGGGTAGGAGATACGCAGTATTTT	CASSLRRGRVGDTQYF
TRBJ1-1	.	TRBV29-1	TRBD1	TGCAGCGTTCGTGACAGGGGGGGAACTGAAGCTTTCTTT	CSVRDRGGTEAFF
TRBJ2-6	.	TRBV5-5	.	TGTGCCAGCAGCATACAGGCTGGTGGGGCCAACGTCCTGACTTTC	CASSIQAGGANVLTF
TRBJ1-1	.	TRBV6-1	.	TGTGCCAGCAGTGGAGAGGGGGTCGCTGAAGCTTTCTTT	CASSGEGVAEAFF
TRBJ1-1	.	TRBV5-1	TRBD1	TGCGCCAGCAGCCAAGTCCCGGGACAGGGAATGAGCACTGAAGCTTTCTTT	CASSQVPGQGMSTEAFF
TRBJ2-3	.	TRBV1	.	TGCACCAGCAGCCATACGCCCCAGCGGGGGGGCAAAGATACGCAGTATTTT	CTSSHTPQRGGKDTQYF
TRBJ1-2	.	TRBV11-2	.	TGTGCCAGCAGCCCCGTGAAAACTTTACAGGGAGCTAACTATGGCTACACCTTC	CASSPVKTLQGANYGYTF
TRBJ1-2	.	TRBV5-4	TRBD1	TGTGCCAGCACGCAGGAAGGGCAGGGGGCCCCATATGGCTACACCTTC	CASTQEGQGAPYGYTF
TRBJ2-7	once	TRBV7-2	.	TGTGCCAGCAGCTTTCGAGGAGAGCAGTACTTC	CASSFRGEQYF
TRBJ2-2	.	TRBV29-1	.	TGCAGCGTTGAACAGTTGAACACCGGGGAGCTGTTTTTT	CSVEQLNTGELFF
TRBJ2-2	.	TRBV6-6	.	TGTGCCAGCAGTTACTCGCGGGGGCAAACCGGGGAGCTGTTTTTT	CASSYSRGQTGELFF
TRBJ1-2	.	TRBV7-8	.	TGTGCCAGCAGTGTTCAGGACATGAGAGGCTACACCTTC	CASSVQDMRGYTF
TRBJ1-5	few	TRBV15	.	TGTGCCACCAGCAGAGATTTCGGGGGATGGGGCAATCAGCCCCAGCATTTT	CATSRDFGGWGNQPQHF
TRBJ2-5	.	TRBV29-1	.	TGCAGCGCTAAGGCGAGCGGAGAGACCCAGTACTTC	CSAKASGETQYF
TRBJ1-1	.	TRBV30	.	TGTGCCTGGAGTGTCGAGAGATCTGAAGCTTTCTTT	CAWSVERSEAFF
TRBJ2-7	.	TRBV5-5	TRBD1	TGTGCCAGCAGCGGGACAGGGGGGCCCTACGAGCAGTACTTC	CASSGTGGPYEQYF
TRBJ1-6	.	TRBV28	TRBD1	TGTGCCAGCAGTTTAGGAGTGGGACAGGGAGTTTCACCCCTCCACTTT	CASSLGVGQGVSPLHF
TRBJ1-2	once	TRBV28	TRBD1	TGTGCCAGCAGTCGAGGACAGGCCTTCAACTATGGCTACACCTTC	CASSRGQAFNYGYTF
TRBJ2-1	once	TRBV11-1	TRBD2	TGTGCCAGCAGCTTGATTCCTAGCGGGGGGGCTAAAAATGAGCAGTTCTTC	CASSLIPSGGAKNEQFF
TRBJ1-2	.	TRBV7-2	.	TGTGCCAGCAGCGAGTCCTACAGCCACTATGGCTACACCTTC	CASSESYSHYGYTF
TRBJ2-2	.	TRBV5-1	TRBD2	TGCGCCAGCAGCTTGGGACTAGCGGGACTGACCGGGGAGCTGTTTTTT	CASSLGLAGLTGELFF
TRBJ2-3	.	TRBV6-4	TRBD1	TGTGCCAGCAGTGGGACAGGGGACAGAGATACGCAGTATTTT	CASSGTGDRDTQYF
TRBJ1-4	.	TRBV4-2	.	TGTGCCAGCAGCCAAGATCGGTCTAGGTACGAAAAACTGTTTTTT	CASSQDRSRYEKLFF
TRBJ2-2	once	TRBV5-1	.	TGCGCCAGCACCCTGGTCCGGGAATCTCGGGTCACCGGGGAGCTGTTTTTT	CASTLVRESRVTGELFF
TRBJ1-3	.	TRBV6-1	.	TGTGCCAGCATGCGAGGACAGGGAAACACCATATATTTT	CASMRGQGNTIYF
TRBJ2-5	.	TRBV25-1	.	TGTGCCAGCAGTGTAGCGGACCAAGAGACCCAGTACTTC	CASSVADQETQYF
TRBJ1-4	.	TRBV23-1	.	TGCGCCAGCAGTCAATCGACACAGGGCCGGACAGAAAAACTGTTTTTT	CASSQSTQGRTEKLFF
TRBJ1-2	.	TRBV7-9	TRBD1	TGTGCCAGCAGCTTAGCGGGACAGGGTTCCTATGGCTACACCTTC	CASSLAGQGSYGYTF
TRBJ2-3	few	TRBV7-2	TRBD2	TGTGCCAGCAGTGCCGCGGGGGGCACAGATACGCAGTATTTT	CASSAAGGTDTQYF
TRBJ1-5	few	TRBV15	TRBD1	TGTGCCACCAGCAGGGACAGGGGGGCTAATCAGCCCCAGCATTTT	CATSRDRGANQPQHF
TRBJ2-7	once	TRBV19	.	TGTGCCAGTAGTTCCATCCCAGGTCAGGAGCAGTACTTC	CASSSIPGQEQYF
TRBJ1-2	once	TRBV25-1	.	TGTGCCAGCAGTGATCGGGATGCGCTAGGGATTGGCTACACCTTC	CASSDRDALGIGYTF
TRBJ1-1	.	TRBV7-9	.	TGTGCCAGCAGCTTAGACAGGCCGAACACTGAAGCTTTCTTT	CASSLDRPNTEAFF
TRBJ1-5	few	TRBV6-5	.	TGTGCCAGCAGTTACGGGGCCGTCAATCAGCCCCAGCATTTT	CASSYGAVNQPQHF
TRBJ1-2	.	TRBV5-8	.	TGTGCCAGCAGCTGGGGGGTCGGGGCACCTGGCTACACCTTC	CASSWGVGAPGYTF
TRBJ2-7	.	TRBV9	TRBD2	TGTGCCAGCAGCGTCCGACTAGCTCAGCGGCAGTACTTC	CASSVRLAQRQYF
TRBJ1-2	.	TRBV6-6	TRBD1	TGTGCCAGCAGTCGGGGACAGACTAACTATGGCTACACCTTC	CASSRGQTNYGYTF
TRBJ1-1	.	TRBV5-8	.	TGTGCCAGCAGCGCCGACAGGCGAGCTTTCTTT	CASSADRRAFF
TRBJ1-3	.	TRBV11-2	.	TGTGCCAGCAGCTTGAATGCGGAAGACACCATATATTTT	CASSLNAEDTIYF
TRBJ2-1	.	TRBV5-6	TRBD1	TGTGCCAGCAGCCCGACAGGGCCCTACAATGAGCAGTTCTTC	CASSPTGPYNEQFF
TRBJ2-5	few	TRBV5-4	TRBD2	TGTGCCAGCAGCCGGGGGGTCCAAGAGACCCAGTACTTC	CASSRGVQETQYF
TRBJ1-5	few	TRBV28	.	TGTGCCAGCACCCCCGGGAGGACAACTTATCAGCCCCAGCATTTT	CASTPGRTTYQPQHF
TRBJ1-2	.	TRBV5-1	.	TGCGCCAGCAGTCCCACCGGAGGCTATGGCTACACCTTC	CASSPTGGYGYTF
TRBJ1-6	.	TRBV6-5	.	TGTGCCAGCAGTTACGGACAGAGACACTATAATTCACCCCTCCACTTT	CASSYGQRHYNSPLHF
TRBJ2-7	.	TRBV30	TRBD1	TGTGCCTGGAGTTCGAAGGGACAGGGGGGCTACGAGCAGTACTTC	CAWSSKGQGGYEQYF
TRBJ2-7	.	TRBV10-2	.	TGCGCCAGCAACACACAGTGGTCCTACGAGCAGTACTTC	CASNTQWSYEQYF
TRBJ2-5	.	TRBV7-2	.	TGTGCCAGCAGCTTATCGGCAGGGCTGGGGGAGACCCAGTACTTC	CASSLSAGLGETQYF
TRBJ2-3	.	TRBV5-4	TRBD1	TGTGCCAGCAGCCTACGGTACAGGGGTTGGGGTACGCAGTATTTT	CASSLRYRGWGTQYF
TRBJ2-1	few	TRBV6-4	TRBD2	TGTGCCAGCAGTGACTCCGGGGGGGGCTCCTACAATGAGCAGTTCTTC	CASSDSGGGSYNEQFF
TRBJ1-4	many	TRBV4-3	.	TGCGCCAGCAGCCAACAGTCTAATGAAAAACTGTTTTTT	CASSQQSNEKLFF
TRBJ2-1	.	TRBV9	TRBD2	TGTGCCAGCAGCGTAACTAGCGGGGCTGGGAATGAGCAGTTCTTC	CASSVTSGAGNEQFF
TRBJ2-7	.	TRBV27	TRBD1	TGTGCCAGCAGCCCGGGACAGGTCCCATACGAGCAGTACTTC	CASSPGQVPYEQYF
TRBJ1-6	.	TRBV5-6	.	TGTGCCAGCAGCTCGGTGAGCTCCTATAATTCACCCCTCCACTTT	CASSSVSSYNSPLHF
TRBJ1-5	.	TRBV27	TRBD1	TGTGCCAGCAGTATCCGGACAGGGTCCAATCAGCCCCAGCATTTT	CASSIRTGSNQPQHF
TRBJ2-1	.	TRBV27	TRBD2	TGTGCCAGCAGTTTACGCCCTAGCGGGGGGGGTGAGCAGTTCTTC	CASSLRPSGGGEQFF